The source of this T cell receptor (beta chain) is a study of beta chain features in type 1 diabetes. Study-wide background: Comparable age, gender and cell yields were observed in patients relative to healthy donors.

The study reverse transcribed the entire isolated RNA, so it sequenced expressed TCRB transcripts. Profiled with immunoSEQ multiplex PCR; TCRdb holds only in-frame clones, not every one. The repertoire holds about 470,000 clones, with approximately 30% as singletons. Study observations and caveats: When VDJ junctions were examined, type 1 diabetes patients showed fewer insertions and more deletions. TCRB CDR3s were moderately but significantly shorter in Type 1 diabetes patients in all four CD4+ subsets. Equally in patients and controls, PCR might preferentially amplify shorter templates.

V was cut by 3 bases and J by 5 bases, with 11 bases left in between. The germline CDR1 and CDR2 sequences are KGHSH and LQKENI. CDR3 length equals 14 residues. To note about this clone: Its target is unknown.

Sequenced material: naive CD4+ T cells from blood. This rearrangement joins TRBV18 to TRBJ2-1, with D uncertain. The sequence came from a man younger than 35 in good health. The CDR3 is CASSPPLGNNEQFF. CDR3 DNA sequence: TGTGCCAGCTCACCTCCCCTGGGAAACAATGAGCAGTTCTTC.